One and the same sample provided the 10 T cell receptor beta chains below, sequenced in a study of CD8+ T cells in alopecia areata. The treatment: oral pan-JAK inhibitor, 5-10 mg twice daily. RNA, once extracted, was reverse transcribed into cDNA for use as the sequencing template. Using immunoSEQ multiplex PCR, the repertoire was profiled, and TCRdb retains in-frame clones only, with some absent. Of under 300,000 clones in the sample, 60% were seen once. The material sequenced was CD4+ T cells sorted from blood, taken between weeks 51 and 52, from a patient treated with tofacitinib. Receptors originate from a human donor with alopecia areata.

The V gene is TRBV9, the J gene TRBJ1-2, with 10 bases identical to TRBD1. The CDR3 has 15 amino acids. The V gene's germline CDR1 is SGDLS and CDR2 YYNGEE. The V segment lost 0 bases and the J segment 6 bases; nucleotides outside the gene matches: 5. CDR3 sequence: CASSVAGQGSNGYTF. The DNA for the CDR3 is TGTGCCAGCAGCGTAGCGGGACAGGGGTCGAATGGCTACACCTTC.

This clone was counted once. This rearrangement joins TRBV6-5 to TRBJ2-1, with D hard to call. V gave up 2 bases and J gave up 5 bases, with 7 bases separating them. The length of the CDR3 is 13 residues. CDR1 and CDR2 from the germline V gene are MNHEY and SVGAGI. The CDR3: CASSYVVDNEQFF. CDR3 DNA sequence: TGTGCCAGCAGTTACGTCGTTGACAATGAGCAGTTCTTC.

Comment on this clone: This CDR3 is also generated by other DNA sequences in the sample. V is TRBV27 and J is TRBJ2-7; no clear D. CDR1 is MNHEY, CDR2 SMNVEV, per germline (reference sequence). The CDR3 is 13 amino acids. The V end lost 4 bases, the J end lost 1 base, and 8 bases lay between the germline ends. CDR3 in DNA: TGTGCCAGCAGTTCGAGAGAATCCTACGAGCAGTACTTC. Its translation: CASSSRESYEQYF.

The chain couples TRBV20-1 to TRBJ2-7; tentatively, D is TRBD1 (6 bases). V shed 8 bases and J shed 2 bases, with 10 bases lying between them. Germline values: CDR1 DFQATT, CDR2 SNEGSKA (reference sequence). The CDR3 has 11 residues. This CDR3 reads CSSQGPYEQYF. The CDR3 DNA sequence: TGCAGTTCGCAGGGGCCCTACGAGCAGTACTTC.

The chain employs TRBV30 and TRBJ1-2, with D unresolved. Germline values: CDR1 GTSNPN, CDR2 SVGIG (reference sequence). The germline V and J ends were trimmed by 3 bases and 2 bases, with 19 bases remaining between them. The CDR3 has 16 amino acids. CDR3 amino acids: CAWSLRRATQNYGYTF. For the CDR3, the DNA is TGTGCCTGGAGCCTCCGCCGGGCGACACAGAACTATGGCTACACCTTC.

This sequence joins TRBV2 and TRBJ2-2; D gene uncertain. The CDR3 contains 13 residues. Trimming removed 7 bases from V and 7 bases from J, with 13 bases in between. Germline loops: CDR1 SNHLY, CDR2 FYNNEI. This chain's CDR3 is CASTEMGFGELFF. The CDR3, as DNA: TGTGCCAGCACCGAAATGGGTTTCGGGGAGCTGTTTTTT.

This chain connects TRBV2 to TRBJ1-6; 7 bases match TRBD1. Germline V gene lookup returns CDR1 SNHLY and CDR2 FYNNEI. The CDR3 spans 14 residues. V lost 7 bases to trimming and J lost 6 bases; unmatched junction nucleotides: 6. DNA for the CDR3: TGTGCCAGCAACCGGGGACAGAGTAATTCACCCCTCCACTTT. This gives the protein CASNRGQSNSPLHF.

J is TRBJ2-3 and V is TRBV30, with a possible D match to TRBD2 (6 bases). The germline V gene has CDR1 GTSNPN and CDR2 SVGIG (reference sequence). Deletions cut 0 bases from V and 7 bases from J, with 20 bases between. This CDR3 spans 16 amino acids. Written as DNA, the CDR3 is TGTGCCTGGAGTGTAGCTGGGACTCGGTCCAAAAATACGCAGTATTTT. Translating gives CAWSVAGTRSKNTQYF.

This clone was seen only a few times. The chain joins TRBV7-9 to TRBJ1-1; a weak D match, TRBD1 (6 bases). Germline V gene sequence: CDR1 SEHNR, CDR2 FQNEAQ (reference sequence). V was cut by 3 bases and J by 4 bases, with 9 bases left in between. There are 13 residues in the CDR3. CDR3 protein: CASSLRRGTEAFF. The CDR3 nucleotides read TGTGCCAGCAGCTTGCGCAGGGGCACTGAAGCTTTCTTT. The full variable domain, rest sourced from reference TRBV7-9 and TRBJ1-1, is DTGVSQNPRHKITKRGQNVTFRCDPISEHNRLYWYRQTLGQGPEFLTYFQNEAQLEKSRLLSDRFSAERPKGSFSTLEIQRTEQGDSAMYLCASSLRRGTEAFFGQGTRLTVV.

The chain joins TRBV30 to TRBJ2-3; D is possibly TRBD1 or TRBD2 (5 bases each). With 5 bases removed from V and 4 bases from J, the gap between germline ends came to 10 bases. The CDR3 consists of 12 residues. CDR1 is GTSNPN and CDR2 is SVGIG in the germline V gene (reference sequence). CDR3 region: CAWGGSADTQYF. CDR3 in DNA: TGTGCCTGGGGGGGATCCGCAGATACGCAGTATTTT.